This T cell receptor beta chain stems from a study of beta chain features in type 1 diabetes. Study-wide points: Among patients with Type 1 diabetes, TCRB CDR3s were moderately but significantly shorter in every one of the four CD4+ subsets.

The CDR3 consists of 13 residues. V lost 8 bases and J 4 bases, leaving 14 bases between the germline ends. Germline V lookup: CDR1 SNHLY, CDR2 FYNNEI. This clone showed up just a few times. Its antigen is currently unknown. Expressed TCRB transcripts were sequenced, since all the RNA that had been isolated was reverse transcribed. The repertoire was sequenced with immunoSEQ multiplex PCR; TCRdb's copy has only in-frame clones and lacks some. The sample lists some 290,000 clones, approximately 14% occurring once. This receptor was obtained from a man aged 25 to 45 with type 1 diabetes. The V gene is TRBV2, the J gene TRBJ2-5; D perhaps matches TRBD2 (5 bases). Sequencing was carried out using naive CD4+ T cells from blood. CDR3 sequence reads: CASRERRGETQYF. The CDR3 region has the DNA TGTGCCAGCCGAGAACGCCGGGGAGAGACCCAGTACTTC.